This TCR beta chain was identified during a study of cytomegalovirus exposure and HLA in healthy donors. Overall study findings and caveats: Rare TCR sequences dominated, though some public TCRs recurred in many donors. In vitro testing confirmed a few CMV-associated chains as specific for CMV antigens. Cytomegalovirus-associated TCR beta chains were listed, numbering 164.

Points on this clone: Its matching antigen is unknown. This CDR3 is also generated by other DNA sequences in the sample.

Germline assignment: CDR1 LNHDA and CDR2 SQIVND (reference sequence). CDR3 length: 13 amino acids. Trimming took 6 bases from V and 5 from J; bases not matched to a gene: 3. Generated by immunoSEQ multiplex PCR, the TCRdb table keeps only in-frame clones and is missing some. The table lists 80,000 to 100,000 clones, over 75% of them singletons, with around 6% in the top ten. Sequenced: PBMCs. V usage is TRBV19 and J usage is TRBJ1-5, with 8 nucleotides matching TRBD1. This TCR was sampled from a man younger than 35 in good health and CMV-seropositive. In nucleotides, the CDR3 is TGTGCCAGTAGCCCGACAGGGGATCAGCCCCAGCATTTT. Translation gives CASSPTGDQPQHF.